The clone carrying this T cell receptor (beta chain) was observed once. Its antigen remains unidentified. The CDR3 covers 16 residues. The record originates from a study of T cell responses to AZD1222 COVID-19 vaccine. Profiling relied on immunoSEQ multiplex PCR, and the TCRdb table lists in-frame clones only, not all of them. This sample has 140,000 to 150,000 clones, with 85% to 95% found just once. General study points: AZD1222 recipients seropositive at baseline numbered only six or seven.

The gene calls are TRBV21-1 and TRBJ1-5; the listed D gene, TRBD1, was not tested against the DNA. TRBV21-1 is listed as a pseudogene. The TCR comes from an adult who had recovered from COVID-19. The sequenced sample was peripheral blood, obtained after recovery from COVID-19. For the CDR3, the DNA is TGTGCCAGCAGCATCTCCTACAGGGGGCGCGGACAGCCCCAGCATTTT. Protein: CASSISYRGRGQPQHF.